A selection of T cell receptor beta chains follows, all from one sample in a study of blood T cell repertoires in COVID-19. The assay was immunoSEQ multiplex PCR, and TCRdb's table has in-frame clones only and misses some. The sample contains 95,000 to 100,000 clones, 75% to 90% of which appear only once. Sequencing was done on a sample of peripheral blood. These receptors originate from a woman aged 70-85 years with active or convalescent COVID-19. CDR3s leave out the opening cysteine and the closing phenylalanine or tryptophan.

V: TRBV20-1
J: TRBJ2-1
CDR3: SATRANEQF

V: TRBV28
J: TRBJ2-2
CDR3: ASSAGQGTGELF

V: TRBV11-3
J: TRBJ2-7
CDR3: ASSYRRDSGYEQY

V: TRBV6-5
J: TRBJ2-2
CDR3: ASRSSGENTGELF

V: TRBV28
J: TRBJ2-2
CDR3: ASRSGRALYTGELF

V: TRBV21-1
J: TRBJ1-1
CDR3: ASRGGTGDTEAF

V: TRBV9
J: TRBJ1-4
CDR3: ASSVRQGTGEKLF

V: TRBV7-9
J: TRBJ1-1
CDR3: ASSLALRVVDTEAF

V: TRBV28
J: TRBJ1-6
CDR3: ASISSTGENSPLH

V: TRBV25-1
J: TRBJ1-2
CDR3: ASRGGQDGYT

V: TRBV21-1
J: TRBJ1-3
CDR3: ASSQTKEGNTIY

V: TRBV25-1
J: TRBJ2-5
CDR3: ASSDQGRKETQY

V: TRBV5-5
J: TRBJ2-7
CDR3: ASSLAPGDYEQY

V: TRBV6-2/TRBV6-3
J: TRBJ1-2
CDR3: ASSYSEAAVKEANYGYT

V: TRBV24-1
J: TRBJ1-2
CDR3: ATRNSGYDGYT

V: TRBV11-3
J: TRBJ2-2
CDR3: ASSLVAWPGELF

V: TRBV7-9
J: TRBJ2-1
CDR3: ASSLSGGDNEQF

V: TRBV5-5
J: TRBJ2-7
CDR3: ASSFRDRAYEQY

V: TRBV28
J: TRBJ2-1
CDR3: ASSGSGRAYNEQF

V: TRBV7-2
J: TRBJ1-6
CDR3: ASSPRQGPNSPLH

V: TRBV7-2
J: TRBJ2-7
CDR3: ASSLTSGVYEQY

V: TRBV7-9
J: TRBJ2-5
CDR3: ASGDSQETQY

V: TRBV24-1
J: TRBJ2-7
CDR3: ATSGDRGYEQY

V: TRBV5-1
J: TRBJ2-1
CDR3: ASSGGNSYNEQF